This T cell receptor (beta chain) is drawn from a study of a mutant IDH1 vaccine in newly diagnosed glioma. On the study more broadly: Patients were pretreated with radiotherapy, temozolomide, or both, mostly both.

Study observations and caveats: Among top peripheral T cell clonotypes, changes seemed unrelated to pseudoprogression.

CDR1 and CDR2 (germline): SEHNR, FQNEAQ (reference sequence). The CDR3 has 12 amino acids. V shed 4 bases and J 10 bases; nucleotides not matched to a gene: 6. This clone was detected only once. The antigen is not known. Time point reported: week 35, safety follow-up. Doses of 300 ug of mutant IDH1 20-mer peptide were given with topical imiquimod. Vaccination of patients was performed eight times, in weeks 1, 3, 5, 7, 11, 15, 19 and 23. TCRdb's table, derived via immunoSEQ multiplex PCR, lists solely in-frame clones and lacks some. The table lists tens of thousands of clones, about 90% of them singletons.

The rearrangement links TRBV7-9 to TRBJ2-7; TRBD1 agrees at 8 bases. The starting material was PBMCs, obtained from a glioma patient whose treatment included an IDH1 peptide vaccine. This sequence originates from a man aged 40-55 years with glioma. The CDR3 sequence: CASSYPTGVQYF. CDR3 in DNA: TGTGCCAGCAGCTACCCGACAGGGGTTCAGTACTTC.